Sequencing of this TCR beta chain was carried out in a study of T-cell memory formation after mild COVID-19. Across the study: Clusters were largely donor specific.

As regards this clonotype: What it binds is not known.

V lost 5 bases and J 3 bases, leaving 12 bases between the germline ends. The germline V gene encodes CDR1 SSHAT and CDR2 FNYEAQ (reference sequence). This CDR3 is 14 amino acids long. Findings and limits, study-wide: CD4+ contracting clones lay mainly in CM and EM, CD8+ ones in EMRA.

MiXCR, run by TCRdb on the 5' RACE reads, gives a single entry per CDR3 protein. The repertoire includes about 340,000 distinct CDR3 sequences, approximately 15% of them detected once, and under 25% sits in the top ten. The sequence derives from a young man who had mild COVID-19 (a few samples of this study predate the infection). Cell type and time point are not known. The rearrangement links TRBV7-7 to TRBJ2-3; no clear D gene. The sequencing sample was made of PBMCs or a T cell subset sorted from them (not recorded which). The CDR3 coding sequence is TGTGCCAGCAGCCCGTCTGGGCGTACAGATACGCAGTATTTT. It codes for CASSPSGRTDTQYF.